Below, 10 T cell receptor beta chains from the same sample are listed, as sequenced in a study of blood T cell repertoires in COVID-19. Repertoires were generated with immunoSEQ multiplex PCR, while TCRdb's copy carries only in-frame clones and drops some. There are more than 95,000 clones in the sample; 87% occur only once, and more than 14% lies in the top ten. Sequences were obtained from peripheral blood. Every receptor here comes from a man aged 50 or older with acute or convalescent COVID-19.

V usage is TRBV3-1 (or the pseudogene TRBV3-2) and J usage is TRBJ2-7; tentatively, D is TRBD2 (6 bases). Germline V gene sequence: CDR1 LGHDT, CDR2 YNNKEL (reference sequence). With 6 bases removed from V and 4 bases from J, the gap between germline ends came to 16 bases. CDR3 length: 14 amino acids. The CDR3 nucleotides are TGTGCCAGCAGTCGAGTGGGAGGTGCGTACGAGCAGTACTTC. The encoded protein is CASSRVGGAYEQYF.

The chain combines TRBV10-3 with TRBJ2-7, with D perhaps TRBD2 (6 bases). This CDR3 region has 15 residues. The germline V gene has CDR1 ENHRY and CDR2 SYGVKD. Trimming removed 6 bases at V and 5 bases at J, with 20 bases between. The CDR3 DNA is TGTGCCATCAGCCCCGCTAGCGACCTCGGGAACGAGCAGTACTTC. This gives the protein CAISPASDLGNEQYF.

The CDR3 region has the DNA TGTGCCAGCAGGAGAGGTCTCCAAGAGACCCAGTACTTC. Translation gives CASRRGLQETQYF. The chain employs TRBV2 and TRBJ2-5; D call uncertain. Trimming pared 6 bases from V and 1 base from J, leaving 9 bases between. Germline V lookup: CDR1 SNHLY, CDR2 FYNNEI. This CDR3 comprises 13 residues.

CDR3 nucleotides: TGTGCCAGCTCACCACTGGAGGGGCTGGGCACCGGGGAGCTGTTTTTT. Translated: CASSPLEGLGTGELFF. V gene TRBV18 combines with J gene TRBJ2-2; D is perhaps TRBD2 (6 bases). The V and J ends lost 1 base and 4 bases respectively, with 13 bases between them. The CDR3 is made up of 16 amino acids. CDR1 is KGHSH and CDR2 is LQKENI in the germline V gene.

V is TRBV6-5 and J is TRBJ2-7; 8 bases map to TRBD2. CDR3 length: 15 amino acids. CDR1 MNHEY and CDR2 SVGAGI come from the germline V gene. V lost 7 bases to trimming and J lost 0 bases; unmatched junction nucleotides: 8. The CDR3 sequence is CASTTSGRSSYEQYF. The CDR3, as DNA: TGTGCCAGCACTACTAGCGGAAGGAGCTCCTACGAGCAGTACTTC.

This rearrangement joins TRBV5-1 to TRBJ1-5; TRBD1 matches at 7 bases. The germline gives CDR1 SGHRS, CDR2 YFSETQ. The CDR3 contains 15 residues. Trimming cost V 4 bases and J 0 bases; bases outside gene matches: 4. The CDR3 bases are TGCGCCAGCAGCGACGGACAGGATAGCAATCAGCCCCAGCATTTT. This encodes CASSDGQDSNQPQHF.

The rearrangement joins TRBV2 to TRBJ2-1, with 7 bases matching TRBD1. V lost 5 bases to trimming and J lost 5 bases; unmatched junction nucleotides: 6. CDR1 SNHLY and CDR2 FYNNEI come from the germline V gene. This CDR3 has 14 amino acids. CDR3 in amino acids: CASSSDRENNEQFF. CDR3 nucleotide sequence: TGTGCCAGCAGTTCTGACAGGGAAAACAATGAGCAGTTCTTC. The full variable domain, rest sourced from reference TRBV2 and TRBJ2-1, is EPEVTQTPSHQVTQMGQEVILRCVPISNHLYFYWYRQILGQKVEFLVSFYNNEISEKSEIFDDQFSVERPDGSNFTLKIRSTKLEDSAMYFCASSSDRENNEQFFGPGTRLTVL.

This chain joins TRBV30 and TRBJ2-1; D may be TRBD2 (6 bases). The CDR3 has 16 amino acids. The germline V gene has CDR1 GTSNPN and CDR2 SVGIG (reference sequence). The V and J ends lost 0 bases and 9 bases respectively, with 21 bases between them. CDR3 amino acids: CAWSVLGGAYVGEQFF. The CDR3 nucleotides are TGTGCCTGGAGTGTACTCGGGGGAGCCTACGTGGGTGAGCAGTTCTTC.

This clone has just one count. For the CDR3, the DNA is TGTGCCAGCAGCCAAGCTAGCGGGAGGATCGTTTACAATGAGCAGTTCTTC. It encodes CASSQASGRIVYNEQFF. The J gene is TRBJ2-1, the V gene TRBV14, with TRBD2 matching 11 bases. The germline V gene encodes CDR1 SGHDN and CDR2 FVKESK. This CDR3 is built from 17 residues. V was pared by 1 base and J by 4 bases, with 6 bases of the junction left unmatched.

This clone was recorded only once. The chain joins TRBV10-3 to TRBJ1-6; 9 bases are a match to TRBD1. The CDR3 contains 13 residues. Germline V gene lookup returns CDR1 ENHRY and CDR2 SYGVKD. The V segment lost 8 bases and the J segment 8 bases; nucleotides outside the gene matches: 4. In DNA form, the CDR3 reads TGTGCCATCCGGGACAGGGCTGATTCACCCCTCCACTTT. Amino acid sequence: CAIRDRADSPLHF.